Listed below are T cell receptor beta chains from one sample, sequenced in a study of T cell repertoires in cytomegalovirus infection. In TCRdb, the reads were re-called with MiXCR into one record per CDR3 protein. The sample has about 310,000 distinct CDR3 sequences, roughly a sixth seen once. Sequenced: PBMCs. The receptors shown here come from a human donor in good health (CMV status not recorded). Some clones in this sample may be carry-over from other donors' samples. Each CDR3 is given with its conserved first and last residue. A D gene is named only where the DNA matches it firmly. Rows give clone size only sometimes, using once, few, many, or a class for an expanded clone.

d_call	v_call	j_call	clone_size	cdr3_aa	cdr3_nt
-	TRBV28	TRBJ1-1	few	CASSLSPGPAEAFF	TGTGCCAGCAGTTTGAGCCCCGGGCCCGCTGAAGCTTTCTTT
-	TRBV10-3	TRBJ1-5	few	CAISAQQGGQPQHF	TGTGCCATCAGTGCGCAGCAGGGTGGTCAGCCCCAGCATTTT
TRBD2	TRBV7-2	TRBJ2-5	few	CASSYSGVPQETQYF	TGTGCCAGCAGTTATAGCGGGGTCCCTCAAGAGACCCAGTACTTC
-	TRBV11-2	TRBJ1-4	-	CASSPINGIGGEKLFF	TGTGCCAGCAGCCCAATTAATGGGATAGGAGGTGAAAAACTGTTTTTT
TRBD1	TRBV19	TRBJ2-2	-	CASRGQAFTGELFF	TGTGCCAGTAGGGGACAGGCGTTCACCGGGGAGCTGTTTTTT
-	TRBV6-1	TRBJ1-2	few	CASGSTGIYGYTF	TGTGCCAGCGGATCGACAGGCATCTATGGCTACACCTTC
-	TRBV2	TRBJ1-2	many	CASSEWGGRIYGYTF	TGTGCCAGCAGTGAATGGGGGGGGCGTATCTATGGCTACACCTTC
-	TRBV28	TRBJ1-5	few	CGTAGMNQPQHF	TGTGGGACGGCAGGGATGAATCAGCCCCAGCATTTT
-	TRBV3-1	TRBJ1-1	-	CASSQYHTEAFF	TGTGCCAGCAGTCAGTACCACACTGAAGCTTTCTTT
TRBD1	TRBV11-1	TRBJ2-7	-	CASSLYNPTGSYEQYF	TGTGCCAGCAGCTTATATAACCCGACAGGGAGTTACGAGCAGTACTTC
TRBD2	TRBV7-8	TRBJ2-3	many	CASSISGGTDTQYF	TGTGCCAGCAGCATTAGCGGGGGCACAGATACGCAGTATTTT
-	TRBV20-1	TRBJ2-7	-	CSARDEATGTYEQYF	TGCAGTGCTAGAGATGAGGCTACAGGGACCTACGAGCAGTACTTC
-	TRBV18	TRBJ1-5	few	CASSPMRQEGQPQHF	TGTGCCAGCTCACCAATGAGGCAGGAGGGACAGCCCCAGCATTTT
TRBD2	TRBV4-1	TRBJ2-7	few	CASSPSGGRIPSEQYF	TGCGCCAGCAGCCCTAGCGGGGGGCGAATACCCTCCGAGCAGTACTTC
-	TRBV7-2	TRBJ1-6	few	CASSQGPSSYNSPLHF	TGTGCCAGCAGCCAGGGACCGAGCTCCTATAATTCACCCCTCCACTTT
-	TRBV28	TRBJ1-1	few	CASRPYREGTEAFF	TGTGCCAGCAGACCCTACAGGGAGGGCACTGAAGCTTTCTTT
-	TRBV12-3/TRBV12-4	TRBJ1-2	many	CASSSRGAGGYTF	TGTGCCAGCAGTTCGAGGGGGGCTGGCGGCTACACCTTC